These 27 T cell receptor beta chains came from one sample sequenced in a study of blood T cell repertoires in COVID-19. Sequenced by immunoSEQ multiplex PCR; TCRdb stores in-frame clones only, minus some. The repertoire consists of 63,000 or so clones, with about 81% occurring once and the leading ten covering roughly 8.3%. The sample taken for sequencing was peripheral blood. The receptors were sampled from a human donor in a cohort sampled during active COVID-19.

The chain carries TRBV28 and TRBJ2-1, with TRBD2 as a possible D gene (6 bases). Germline assignment: CDR1 MDHEN and CDR2 SYDVKM. V lost 8 bases and J lost 2, with 31 bases in between. The length of the CDR3 is 20 residues. The CDR3 spells CASPPLSGEAGVRAYNEQFF. The CDR3, as DNA: TGTGCCAGCCCCCCCCTCTCGGGGGAGGCAGGCGTGAGGGCCTACAATGAGCAGTTCTTC.

The chain uses TRBV11-2 and TRBJ1-1; D gene uncertain. The CDR3 totals 15 residues. Germline V gene lookup returns CDR1 SGHAT and CDR2 FQNNGV. Trimming removed 5 bases from V and 1 base from J, with 14 bases in between. The CDR3 region is CASSGSGWANTEAFF. The CDR3 DNA follows: TGTGCCAGCAGCGGGTCGGGGTGGGCGAACACTGAAGCTTTCTTT.

This rearrangement joins TRBV19 to TRBJ2-2; 9 nucleotides align to TRBD1. J was trimmed by 5 bases and V by 5 bases; bases with no gene match: 6. The CDR3 sequence is 15 residues long. Germline loops: CDR1 LNHDA, CDR2 SQIVND (reference sequence). CDR3 nucleotide sequence: TGTGCCAGTAGTCCACAGGGGGCGTCGACCGGGGAGCTGTTTTTT. Protein product: CASSPQGASTGELFF.

V usage is TRBV11-2 and J usage is TRBJ2-1; a possible D gene is TRBD2 (6 bases). V was shortened by 5 bases and J by 4 bases, with 18 bases between the two germline ends. The CDR3 is made up of 16 amino acids. The germline gives CDR1 SGHAT, CDR2 FQNNGV. The CDR3 protein is CASSLRGSALYNEQFF. The CDR3 DNA is TGTGCCAGCAGCCTCCGGGGGTCCGCCCTTTACAATGAGCAGTTCTTC.

The CDR3 region is CSVVSGKQFF. CDR3 bases: TGCAGCGTTGTGAGCGGGAAGCAGTTCTTC. The chain couples TRBV29-1 to TRBJ2-1; 7 bases map to TRBD2. V lost 4 bases, J lost 11 bases, and 2 bases stayed unmatched. The CDR3 runs to 10 residues. In germline, CDR1 is SQVTM, CDR2 ANQGSEA.

The sample holds one count of this clone. For the CDR3, the DNA is TGTGCCAGTAGTCCCCTCCCCCTCAACTATGGCTACACCTTC. Amino acids: CASSPLPLNYGYTF. J is TRBJ1-2 and V is TRBV19, with D uncertain. Deletions cut 5 bases from V and 2 bases from J, with 12 bases between. CDR1 is LNHDA and CDR2 is SQIVND in the germline V gene (reference sequence). The CDR3 consists of 14 residues.

The J gene is TRBJ2-1, the V gene TRBV6-5, with 8 bases matching TRBD1. The CDR3 has 15 residues. CDR1 is MNHEY and CDR2 is SVGAGI in the germline V gene. V shed 2 bases, J shed 6 bases, and the junction held 6 bases outside the gene matches. CDR3 sequence: CASSYDRGSVNEQFF. Written as DNA, the CDR3 is TGTGCCAGCAGTTACGACAGGGGATCTGTCAATGAGCAGTTCTTC.

This rearrangement joins TRBV3-1 (or the pseudogene TRBV3-2) to TRBJ1-2, with 9 bases lining up with TRBD1. In germline, CDR1 is LGHDT, CDR2 YNNKEL (reference sequence). This CDR3 is 12 amino acids long. Trimming removed 8 bases from V and 4 bases from J; junction bases left unmatched: 2. CDR3 protein: CASGTGPYGYTF. The CDR3 DNA follows: TGTGCCAGCGGGACAGGGCCCTATGGCTACACCTTC.

This chain's CDR3 is CASDLAGGEKFF. Written as DNA, the CDR3 is TGTGCCAGCGACCTAGCGGGAGGAGAGAAGTTCTTC. The chain links TRBV14 to TRBJ2-1, with TRBD2 identical over 11 bases. This CDR3 is 12 amino acids long. V trimming: 8 bases; J trimming: 14 bases; junction bases outside the gene matches: 8. CDR1 SGHDN and CDR2 FVKESK come from the germline V gene.

The chain uses TRBV2 and TRBJ2-2; D gene uncertain. The V gene lost 6 bases and the J gene lost 2 bases, with 7 bases spanning the gap. The CDR3 runs 13 residues. Germline-derived CDR1 and CDR2 are SNHLY and FYNNEI. CDR3 DNA sequence: TGTGCCAGCAGGGGCCTAAACACCGGGGAGCTGTTTTTT. Protein product: CASRGLNTGELFF.

With respect to this clone: The identical CDR3 is also encoded by other nucleotide sequences in the sample. This chain links TRBV4-1 with TRBJ2-5; TRBD2 is a possible D gene (6 bases). Germline assignment: CDR1 MGHRA and CDR2 YSYEKL. V lost 3 bases, J lost 8 bases, and 10 bases lay in between. CDR3 length: 12 amino acids. CDR3 region: CASSQAGGTQYF. In DNA form, the CDR3 reads TGCGCCAGCAGCCAGGCCGGGGGTACCCAGTACTTC.

V and J are TRBV6-1 and TRBJ2-7, with D possibly matching TRBD1 (5 bases). Between the trimmed V and J ends, which lost 3 bases and 0 bases, there was a span of 12 bases. The CDR3 consists of 15 residues. Per germline, CDR1 MNHNS and CDR2 SASEGT. The CDR3: CASSEEMGPSYEQYF. The CDR3 DNA reads TGTGCCAGCAGTGAGGAAATGGGGCCCTCCTACGAGCAGTACTTC.

The chain couples TRBV27 to TRBJ2-5; maybe TRBD1 (7 bases). The CDR3 sequence is 14 residues long. Trimming shortened V by 3 bases and J by 5 bases, and 13 bases separated the two germline ends. CDR1 and CDR2 from the germline V gene are MNHEY and SMNVEV (reference sequence). The CDR3 here is CASSLVAGGETQYF. The CDR3 region has the DNA TGTGCCAGCAGTTTGGTTGCAGGGGGGGAGACCCAGTACTTC.

The chain couples TRBV27 to TRBJ1-2, with TRBD1 identical over 10 bases. Trimming cost V 1 base and J 3 bases; bases outside gene matches: 5. The CDR3 extends over 16 amino acids. The germline gives CDR1 MNHEY, CDR2 SMNVEV (reference sequence). The CDR3 DNA follows: TGTGCCAGCAGTTTATACGGGACAGGGGACCACTATGGCTACACCTTC. This gives the protein CASSLYGTGDHYGYTF.

A remark on this clone: Mismatch with germline at one junction end may stem from a read error. The chain combines TRBV28 with TRBJ1-1; 8 nucleotides line up with TRBD1. Germline CDR1 reads MDHEN; CDR2 reads SYDVKM. The CDR3 contains 11 residues. The CDR3 nucleotides are TGTGCCAGCAGTTCGTGGACAGGGCGGATCTTT. Translating gives CASSSWTGRIF.

The gene calls are TRBV7-7 and TRBJ2-7, with D possibly TRBD2 on 6 matching bases. V was shortened by 5 bases and J by 0 bases, with 17 bases between the two germline ends. Germline CDR1 reads SSHAT; CDR2 reads FNYEAQ (reference sequence). CDR3 length: 16 residues. DNA of the CDR3: TGTGCCAGCAGCCCCCTGGGAGGACCCACCTCCTACGAGCAGTACTTC. It is translated as CASSPLGGPTSYEQYF.

The V gene is TRBV3-1 (or the pseudogene TRBV3-2), the J gene TRBJ2-5, with a tentative D call TRBD2 (6 bases). V was pared by 6 bases and J by 5 bases, with 10 bases between. The germline CDR1 and CDR2 sequences are LGHDT and YNNKEL (reference sequence). The CDR3 has 12 amino acids. CDR3 region: CASRTGGETQYF. For the CDR3, the DNA is TGTGCCAGCAGAACTGGGGGGGAGACCCAGTACTTC.

The chain uses TRBV4-1 and TRBJ2-4; 10 positions match TRBD2. The ends lost 1 base at V and 4 bases at J; junction bases unmatched: 7. The germline gives CDR1 MGHRA, CDR2 YSYEKL. The CDR3 runs to 17 residues. Written as DNA, the CDR3 is TGCGCCAGCAGCCAAGGAAGGACTAGCGGAGGGAAAAACATTCAGTACTTC. It is translated as CASSQGRTSGGKNIQYF.

The genes are TRBV2 and TRBJ2-1, with TRBD2 identical over 8 bases. Trimming removed 5 bases from V and 2 bases from J; junction bases left unmatched: 5. Germline V gene lookup returns CDR1 SNHLY and CDR2 FYNNEI. This CDR3 comprises 15 residues. The CDR3 here is CASSPREGTYNEQFF. Written as DNA, the CDR3 is TGTGCCAGCAGTCCCCGGGAGGGTACCTACAATGAGCAGTTCTTC. Full variable domain (rest looked up from reference TRBV2 and TRBJ2-1): EPEVTQTPSHQVTQMGQEVILRCVPISNHLYFYWYRQILGQKVEFLVSFYNNEISEKSEIFDDQFSVERPDGSNFTLKIRSTKLEDSAMYFCASSPREGTYNEQFFGPGTRLTVL.

The V gene is TRBV6-6, the J gene TRBJ2-5, with D possibly being TRBD1 (6 bases). V lost 4 bases to trimming and J lost 5 bases, with 14 bases between them. The CDR3 spans 14 residues. Per the germline V gene, CDR1 is MNHNY and CDR2 is SVGAGI (reference sequence). CDR3 region: CASSSLRGWETQYF. The CDR3 region has the DNA TGTGCCAGCAGTTCTCTCAGGGGATGGGAGACCCAGTACTTC.

The genes are TRBV6-1 and TRBJ1-5; 7 nucleotides line up with TRBD1. The CDR3 consists of 18 residues. Per the germline V gene, CDR1 is MNHNS and CDR2 is SASEGT. Trimming took 0 bases from V and 0 from J; bases not matched to a gene: 8. For the CDR3, the DNA is TGTGCCAGCAGTGAAGCGAAGACAGGGACCTATAGCAATCAGCCCCAGCATTTT. It codes for CASSEAKTGTYSNQPQHF.

This chain uses TRBV5-1 with TRBJ2-7; 9 nucleotides match TRBD1. The germline V gene has CDR1 SGHRS and CDR2 YFSETQ. The length of the CDR3 is 16 residues. Unmatched junction bases numbered 10, after V lost 2 bases and J lost 4 bases. The CDR3 region has the DNA TGCGCCAGCAGCTTATCCGCTGGGACAGGGTCTTACGAGCAGTACTTC. Translation: CASSLSAGTGSYEQYF.

This sequence joins TRBV7-8 and TRBJ2-7, with D uncertain. Germline V lookup: CDR1 SGHVS, CDR2 FQNEAQ. Trimming cost V 5 bases and J 6 bases, with 11 bases left between them. This CDR3 spans 12 amino acids. The CDR3 loop reads CASSPRVGEQYF. CDR3 bases: TGTGCCAGCAGCCCTCGGGTAGGCGAGCAGTACTTC.

This sequence joins TRBV7-6 and TRBJ2-6; D is unresolved. The germline V and J ends were trimmed by 6 bases and 0 bases, with 9 bases remaining between them. This CDR3 spans 15 amino acids. Germline V gene lookup returns CDR1 SGHVS and CDR2 FNYEAQ. This CDR3 is CASSNTDSGANVLTF. DNA for the CDR3: TGTGCCAGCAGTAATACAGACTCTGGGGCCAACGTCCTGACTTTC.

The chain links TRBV6-5 to TRBJ2-7, with a weak D call TRBD1 (6 bases). The V gene lost 7 bases and the J gene lost 7 bases, with 20 bases spanning the gap. CDR3 size: 14 residues. Germline V gene data show CDR1 as MNHEY and CDR2 as SVGAGI. CDR3 in amino acids: CASNIRGASREQYF. CDR3 sequence (DNA): TGTGCCAGCAATATCAGGGGTGCGTCGAGAGAGCAGTACTTC.

This clone has just one count. The CDR3 is CASSPLGDTQYF. The CDR3 DNA is TGTGCCAGCAGTCCTCTCGGGGATACGCAGTATTTT. The V gene is TRBV25-1, the J gene TRBJ2-3; D is undetermined. Trimming shortened V by 5 bases and J by 6 bases, and 9 bases separated the two germline ends. Germline V CDR1 and CDR2: MGHDK, SYGVNS. This CDR3 is built from 12 residues.

The chain joins TRBV7-8 to TRBJ2-5, with a weak D call TRBD2 (6 bases). Germline assignment: CDR1 SGHVS and CDR2 FQNEAQ. The CDR3 totals 15 residues. Trimming took off 2 bases at V and 4 bases at J, with 14 bases between the two ends. The CDR3 spells CASSLTGRGGETQYF. The CDR3 DNA sequence: TGTGCCAGCAGCTTAACAGGCCGGGGAGGAGAGACCCAGTACTTC.